A selection of T cell receptor beta chains follows, all from one sample in a study of T-cell reconstitution after alpha-beta-depleted transplantation in children. TCRdb re-derived calls from the PCR reads in MiXCR, one entry per CDR3 protein. The sample shows a few hundred thousand distinct CDR3 sequences, roughly 13% of them seen only once. Sequences were derived from PBMCs, mostly from graft donor cells, sampled 360 days after TCRalphabeta/CD19-depleted stem cell transplant. The receptor set was obtained from a male patient under 18 who had a stem cell transplant for acute myeloid leukemia, so the T cells may come from the graft donor. The CDR3 runs from the conserved cysteine through the conserved F or W. Fields, in order: clone size, V gene, J gene, D gene, CDR3 protein, CDR3 DNA. The D gene is left open where the match is weak. Rows may omit the clone size; those that give it use once, few, many or a size class.

few	TRBV7-2	TRBJ2-7	.	CASSFIGRYEQYF	TGTGCCAGCAGCTTCATTGGCAGATACGAGCAGTACTTC
.	TRBV5-1	TRBJ1-2	.	CASSLDSVYTF	TGCGCCAGCAGCTTGGACAGTGTCTACACCTTC
many	TRBV12-3/TRBV12-4	TRBJ2-7	.	CASSPYQSSYEQYF	TGTGCCAGCAGCCCATATCAGAGCTCCTACGAGCAGTACTTC
many	TRBV7-8	TRBJ2-2	TRBD2	CASSLVVKLALTGELFF	TGTGCCAGCAGCTTAGTCGTAAAACTAGCGCTTACCGGGGAGCTGTTTTTT
.	TRBV5-1	TRBJ2-3	TRBD2	CASSLAGYSADTQYF	TGCGCCAGCAGCTTAGCGGGATATTCGGCAGATACGCAGTATTTT
.	TRBV4-3	TRBJ2-2	.	CASSQDSSGVPTTNTGELFF	TGCGCCAGCAGCCAAGATAGTTCGGGAGTACCGACTACGAACACCGGGGAGCTGTTTTTT
.	TRBV18	TRBJ2-1	TRBD2	CASSPAVGTSEQFF	TGTGCCAGCTCACCGGCCGTTGGGACTAGTGAGCAGTTCTTC
.	TRBV24-1	TRBJ2-5	.	CATSDPSGAWGETQYF	TGTGCCACCAGTGATCCCTCAGGGGCGTGGGGCGAGACCCAGTACTTC
few	TRBV12-1	TRBJ1-1	.	CASSWGHQNTEAFF	TGTGCCAGCAGCTGGGGACACCAGAACACTGAAGCTTTCTTT
.	TRBV4-2	TRBJ2-1	TRBD2	CASRWRDNAGGFGNEQFF	TGTGCCAGCAGATGGAGGGACAATGCGGGAGGGTTCGGGAATGAGCAGTTCTTC
.	TRBV18	TRBJ2-1	TRBD1	CASSLTTGENEQFF	TGTGCCAGCTCACTCACCACAGGGGAAAATGAGCAGTTCTTC
.	TRBV15	TRBJ1-1	.	CATSPPGTVNTEAFF	TGTGCCACCAGCCCACCCGGGACGGTGAACACTGAAGCTTTCTTT
.	TRBV5-1	TRBJ2-3	.	CASSYGTLTDTQYF	TGCGCCAGCAGCTACGGGACACTCACAGATACGCAGTATTTT
few	TRBV30	TRBJ2-1	TRBD2	CAWSVIAGGLGVYNEQFF	TGTGCCTGGAGTGTAATAGCGGGGGGATTGGGGGTTTACAATGAGCAGTTCTTC
many	TRBV2	TRBJ2-5	.	CASRARVSREETQYF	TGTGCCAGCAGAGCGAGGGTGTCTCGGGAAGAGACCCAGTACTTC
.	TRBV21-1	TRBJ2-1	.	CASSTLGQGANEQFF	TGTGCCAGCAGCACCTTGGGACAGGGGGCAAATGAGCAGTTCTTC
many	TRBV14	TRBJ1-2	.	CASSRGGVEDNYGYTF	TGTGCCAGCAGCCGCGGTGGGGTGGAAGATAACTATGGCTACACCTTC